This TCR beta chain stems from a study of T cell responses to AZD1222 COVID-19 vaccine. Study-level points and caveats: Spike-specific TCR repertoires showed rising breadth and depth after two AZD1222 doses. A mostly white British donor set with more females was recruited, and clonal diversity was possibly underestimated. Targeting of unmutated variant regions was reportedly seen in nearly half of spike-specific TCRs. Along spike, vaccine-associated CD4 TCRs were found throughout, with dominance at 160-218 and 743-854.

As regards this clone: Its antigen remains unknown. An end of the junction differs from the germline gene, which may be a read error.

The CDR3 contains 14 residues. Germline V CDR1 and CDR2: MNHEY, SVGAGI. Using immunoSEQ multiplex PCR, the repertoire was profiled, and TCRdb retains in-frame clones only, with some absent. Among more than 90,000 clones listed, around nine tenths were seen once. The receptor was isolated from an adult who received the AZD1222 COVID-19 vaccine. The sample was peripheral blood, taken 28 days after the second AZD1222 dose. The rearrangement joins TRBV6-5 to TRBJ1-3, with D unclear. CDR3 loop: CASMRKSSGDTIYF. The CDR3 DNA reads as TGTGCCAGCATGCGCAAGAGCTCTGGAGACACCATATATTTT.